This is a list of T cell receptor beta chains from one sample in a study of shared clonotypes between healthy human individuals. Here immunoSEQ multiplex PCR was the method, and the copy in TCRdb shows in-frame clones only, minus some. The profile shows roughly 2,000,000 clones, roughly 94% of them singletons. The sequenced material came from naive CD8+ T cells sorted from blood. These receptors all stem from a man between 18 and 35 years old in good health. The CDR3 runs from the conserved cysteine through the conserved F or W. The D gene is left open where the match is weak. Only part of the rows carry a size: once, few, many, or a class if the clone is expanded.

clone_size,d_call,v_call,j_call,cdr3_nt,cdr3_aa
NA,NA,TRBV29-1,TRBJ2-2,TGCAGCGTTGAAGATCTTGCAGGCGGAACCGGGGAGCTGTTTTTT,CSVEDLAGGTGELFF
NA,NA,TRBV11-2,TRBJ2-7,TGTGCCAGCAGCCTCCCGAGGGGAAGCTCCTACGAGCAGTACTTC,CASSLPRGSSYEQYF
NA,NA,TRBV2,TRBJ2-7,TGTGCCAGCAGCTGGGGGAGCGACGAGCAGTACTTC,CASSWGSDEQYF
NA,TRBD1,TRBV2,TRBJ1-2,TGTGCCAGCAGTGGAGGACAGGGCGACACCTTC,CASSGGQGDTF
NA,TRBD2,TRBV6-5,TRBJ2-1,TGTGCCAGCAACCCAGGACTAGCGGGTCTCAATGAGCAGTTCTTC,CASNPGLAGLNEQFF
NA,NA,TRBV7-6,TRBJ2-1,TGTGCCAGCAGCCCGGCGGTAGGGGACTCCTACAATGAGCAGTTCTTC,CASSPAVGDSYNEQFF
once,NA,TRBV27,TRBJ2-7,TGTGCCAGCAGTCCGTTGCCCACCTACGAGCAGTACTTC,CASSPLPTYEQYF
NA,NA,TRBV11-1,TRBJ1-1,TGTGCCAGCAGCTTATTGATGAGCACCGAAGCTTTCTTT,CASSLLMSTEAFF
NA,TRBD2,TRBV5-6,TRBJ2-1,TGTGCCAGCCGGACTAGCGAGTCCTACAATGAGCAGTTCTTC,CASRTSESYNEQFF
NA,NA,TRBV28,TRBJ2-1,TGTGCCAGCAGTTCACAATGGTACAATGAGCAGTTCTTC,CASSSQWYNEQFF
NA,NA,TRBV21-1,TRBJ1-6,TGTGCCAGCAGTCTTGGTCCGGCGTGGGATAATTCACCCCTCCACTTT,CASSLGPAWDNSPLHF
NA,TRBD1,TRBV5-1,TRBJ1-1,TGCGCCAGCAGCTACACGGGACAGGGGAACACTGAAGCTTTCTTT,CASSYTGQGNTEAFF
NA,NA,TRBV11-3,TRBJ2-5,TGTGCCGGGTCCCTACCGGGAAGCCAAGAGACCCAGTACTTC,CAGSLPGSQETQYF
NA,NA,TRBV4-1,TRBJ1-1,TGCGCCAGCAGCCCCATTTGGGAGGGGGGAGGCACTGAAGCTTTCTTT,CASSPIWEGGGTEAFF
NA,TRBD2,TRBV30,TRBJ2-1,TGTGCCTGGACTTACCTAGCGGGAATCGGCAATGAGCAGTTCTTC,CAWTYLAGIGNEQFF
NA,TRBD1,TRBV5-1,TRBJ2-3,TGCGCCAGCAGCTTGGAGTGGCAGGGGGTCTCAGATACGCAGTATTTT,CASSLEWQGVSDTQYF
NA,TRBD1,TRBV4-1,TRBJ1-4,TGCGCCAGCAGCCAAGATCAGACAGGGTATGATAATGAAAAACTGTTTTTT,CASSQDQTGYDNEKLFF
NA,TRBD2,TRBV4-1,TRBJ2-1,TGCGCCAGCAGCGCGCGACTAGCGGGGACCTACAATGAGCAGTTCTTC,CASSARLAGTYNEQFF
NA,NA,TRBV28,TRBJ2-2,TGTGCCAGCACCCTTTCCGGGGGATCCGGGGAGCTGTTTTTT,CASTLSGGSGELFF
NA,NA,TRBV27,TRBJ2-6,TGTGCCAGCAGTCCCGTAGGTCCGGCGGCCAACGTCCTGACTTTC,CASSPVGPAANVLTF
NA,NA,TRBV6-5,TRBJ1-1,TGTGCCAGCAGCGCGGTGGACAGTCACACTGAAGCTTTCTTT,CASSAVDSHTEAFF
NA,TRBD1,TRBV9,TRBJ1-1,TGTGCCAGCAGCTTATACCAGACAGGGCTGAACACTGAAGCTTTCTTT,CASSLYQTGLNTEAFF
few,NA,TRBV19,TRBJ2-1,TGTGCCAGTAGCCCTCGGGACCCTTCCTCCTACAATGAGCAGTTCTTC,CASSPRDPSSYNEQFF
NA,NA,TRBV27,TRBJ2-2,TGTGCCAGTCAACCAGGGACGGGGACCGGGGAGCTGTTTTTT,CASQPGTGTGELFF
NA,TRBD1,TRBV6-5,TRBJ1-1,TGTGCCAGCAGTTACTCGGACAGGGGGTCAGCTTTCTTT,CASSYSDRGSAFF